Listed below are T cell receptor beta chains from one sample, sequenced in a study of blood T cell repertoires in COVID-19. The method was immunoSEQ multiplex PCR; TCRdb's version includes in-frame clones alone and lacks a portion of them. Of 250,000 to 400,000 clones listed, less than 85% are singletons. Input material: PBMCs or T cells enriched from blood (not recorded which). Receptor source: a woman in her thirties who had been exposed to COVID-19. Each CDR3 is given with its conserved first and last residue. The order of the fields is D gene, J gene, V gene, clone size, CDR3 protein, CDR3 DNA. The D gene is left open where the match is weak. Some rows mark clone size as missing; the rest say once, few, many or name a class of expanded clone.

TRBD1 | TRBJ1-1 | TRBV6-5 | NA | CASSRETGGNTEAFF | TGTGCCAGCAGTAGGGAGACAGGGGGCAACACTGAAGCTTTCTTT
NA | TRBJ1-5 | TRBV6-5 | once | CASSTSGGQPQHF | NA
NA | TRBJ1-2 | TRBV19 | NA | CASSIVRSPANYGYTF | TGTGCCAGTAGTATCGTGCGGAGCCCCGCTAACTATGGCTACACCTTC
NA | TRBJ2-7 | TRBV3-1/TRBV3-2 | NA | CASSQGRSGEQYF | TGTGCCAGCAGCCAAGGGCGATCGGGAGAGCAGTACTTC
TRBD1 | TRBJ2-3 | TRBV5-1 | NA | CASSSARGPSTDTQYF | TGCGCCAGCAGCTCTGCCAGGGGGCCAAGCACAGATACGCAGTATTTT
TRBD2 | TRBJ2-1 | TRBV7-3 | few | CASSLDSSGTFYNEQFF | TGTGCCAGCAGCTTAGATTCCAGCGGGACCTTTTACAATGAGCAGTTCTTC
TRBD2 | TRBJ2-7 | TRBV28 | NA | CASRLAGGADEQYF | TGTGCCAGCCGTCTAGCGGGAGGAGCGGACGAGCAGTACTTC
TRBD1 | TRBJ1-2 | TRBV9 | NA | CASSPPGQLPFDYGYTF | TGTGCCAGCAGCCCACCGGGACAGCTCCCTTTCGACTATGGCTACACCTTC
TRBD1 | TRBJ1-5 | TRBV5-5 | NA | CASSLGIGDSSNQPQHF | TGTGCCAGCAGCTTGGGGATAGGGGACAGTAGCAATCAGCCCCAGCATTTT
TRBD1 | TRBJ2-7 | TRBV7-3 | NA | CASSPGQGRNEQYF | TGTGCCAGCAGCCCCGGACAGGGTAGAAACGAGCAGTACTTC
NA | TRBJ2-5 | TRBV6-6 | NA | CASSYPTNQETQYF | TGTGCCAGCAGTTACCCGACTAACCAAGAGACCCAGTACTTC
NA | TRBJ2-1 | TRBV10-3 | NA | CAILGTTDEQFF | TGTGCCATCCTAGGAACTACCGATGAGCAGTTCTTC
NA | TRBJ2-7 | TRBV28 | NA | CASRNRFSSYEQYF | TGTGCCAGCAGGAACAGGTTCAGCTCCTACGAGCAGTACTTC
TRBD1 | TRBJ2-5 | TRBV5-1 | once | CASRLTGGTHETQYF | TGCGCCAGCAGACTGACAGGGGGTACACATGAGACCCAGTACTTC
NA | TRBJ2-6 | TRBV29-1 | NA | CSFTSTGANVLTF | TGCAGCTTCACAAGTACCGGGGCCAACGTCCTGACTTTC
TRBD1 | TRBJ1-6 | TRBV7-8 | NA | CASSLAGGQTYSPLHF | TGTGCCAGCAGCTTAGCGGGGGGACAGACGTATTCACCCCTCCACTTT
NA | TRBJ2-5 | TRBV7-9 | NA | CASSLPRERETQYF | TGTGCCAGCAGCTTACCCAGGGAAAGGGAGACCCAGTACTTC
TRBD1 | TRBJ2-6 | TRBV5-1 | NA | CASSPPGTGASGANVLTF | TGCGCCAGCAGCCCTCCCGGGACAGGGGCCTCTGGGGCCAACGTCCTGACTTTC
NA | TRBJ2-7 | TRBV29-1 | NA | CSVEDKQSYEQYF | TGCAGCGTTGAAGATAAACAGTCTTACGAGCAGTACTTC
NA | TRBJ2-5 | TRBV7-2 | NA | CASSPPIGLQETQYF | TGTGCCAGCAGCCCTCCCATCGGACTGCAAGAGACCCAGTACTTC
TRBD2 | TRBJ2-2 | TRBV4-1 | NA | CASSQDLASGANTGELFF | TGCGCCAGCAGCCAAGATCTGGCTAGCGGGGCTAACACCGGGGAGCTGTTTTTT
TRBD1 | TRBJ1-5 | TRBV28 | NA | CASSLETGAPKPQHF | TGTGCCAGCAGTTTAGAGACAGGGGCGCCCAAGCCCCAGCATTTT
NA | TRBJ2-7 | TRBV19 | NA | CASSMSGREQYF | TGTGCCAGTAGTATGTCGGGTCGCGAGCAGTACTTC
TRBD1 | TRBJ1-5 | TRBV28 | NA | CASRPQGQFNQPQHF | TGTGCCAGCAGGCCCCAGGGACAGTTTAATCAGCCCCAGCATTTT
NA | TRBJ2-7 | TRBV30 | NA | CAWNLAGISYEQYF | TGTGCCTGGAACCTGGCAGGGATAAGCTACGAGCAGTACTTC
TRBD2 | TRBJ2-1 | TRBV28 | NA | CASSLSTSGRDNEQFF | TGTGCCAGCAGTTTATCGACTAGCGGGAGAGACAATGAGCAGTTCTTC
TRBD2 | TRBJ2-1 | TRBV28 | NA | CASSAASGEQFF | TGTGCCAGCAGTGCGGCTAGCGGTGAGCAGTTCTTC
TRBD2 | TRBJ2-2 | TRBV7-6 | NA | CASSLELFGSGRAVGTGELFF | TGTGCCAGCAGCTTAGAATTGTTTGGTAGCGGGAGGGCCGTCGGCACCGGGGAGCTGTTTTTT
NA | TRBJ2-3 | TRBV28 | NA | CASSTNQAGTDTQYF | TGTGCCAGCAGCACCAACCAGGCTGGCACGGATACGCAGTATTTT
NA | TRBJ1-1 | TRBV28 | NA | CASSFGSVGAEAFF | TGTGCCAGCAGTTTCGGCAGCGTAGGGGCTGAAGCTTTCTTT
TRBD2 | TRBJ2-2 | TRBV7-9 | NA | CASSAREVSGELFF | TGTGCCAGCAGCGCCCGGGAGGTCTCCGGGGAGCTGTTTTTT
TRBD2 | TRBJ2-7 | TRBV4-2 | NA | CASSHGLAGGPAGEQYF | TGTGCCAGCAGCCACGGACTAGCGGGAGGGCCGGCGGGAGAGCAGTACTTC
TRBD1 | TRBJ1-6 | TRBV7-2 | NA | CASSSRQGANSPLHF | TGTGCCAGCAGCTCCAGACAGGGGGCCAATTCACCCCTCCACTTT
NA | TRBJ1-1 | TRBV18 | NA | CASSQDRLNTEAFF | TGTGCCAGCTCACAAGACAGACTGAACACTGAAGCTTTCTTT
TRBD2 | TRBJ2-1 | TRBV30 | NA | CAWSVPGGAYNEQFF | TGTGCCTGGAGTGTACCCGGGGGGGCATACAATGAGCAGTTCTTC
NA | TRBJ1-2 | TRBV28 | few | CASSFSLNYGYTF | TGTGCCAGCAGTTTCTCTCTTAACTATGGCTACACCTTC
NA | TRBJ1-2 | TRBV6-5 | NA | CASSPPGSNYGYTF | TGTGCCAGCAGTCCTCCAGGGTCTAACTATGGCTACACCTTC
TRBD1 | TRBJ2-1 | TRBV6-1 | NA | CASSDRDRDYNEQFF | TGTGCCAGCAGTGACCGGGACAGGGACTACAATGAGCAGTTCTTC
NA | TRBJ1-4 | TRBV5-1 | NA | CASSLGHGLEEKLFF | TGCGCCAGCAGCTTGGGACATGGCTTAGAGGAAAAACTGTTTTTT
NA | TRBJ2-1 | TRBV9 | NA | CASSLLDNEQFF | TGTGCCAGCAGCCTACTCGACAATGAGCAGTTCTTC
NA | TRBJ1-4 | TRBV7-9 | few | CASSPQGEKLFF | TGTGCCAGCAGCCCCCAGGGTGAAAAACTGTTTTTT
TRBD1 | TRBJ1-2 | TRBV30 | few | CAWSVLGTEGGYTF | TGTGCCTGGAGTGTACTCGGGACAGAGGGTGGCTACACCTTC
TRBD1 | TRBJ1-2 | TRBV28 | NA | CASSTDRVNYGYTF | TGTGCCAGCAGTACGGACAGGGTCAACTATGGCTACACCTTC
TRBD1 | TRBJ2-3 | TRBV11-3 | NA | CASSPPVTGGTDTQYF | TGTGCCAGCAGCCCCCCCGTGACAGGGGGCACAGATACGCAGTATTTT
TRBD1 | TRBJ1-2 | TRBV7-2 | NA | CASSSSGQGAILGYTF | TGTGCCAGCAGCTCATCCGGACAGGGGGCGATTTTGGGCTACACCTTC
NA | TRBJ1-1 | TRBV29-1 | NA | CSVHALRSNTEAFF | TGCAGCGTCCACGCCCTTAGATCAAACACTGAAGCTTTCTTT
TRBD1 | TRBJ2-5 | TRBV19 | NA | CASSIERAGGRVETQYF | TGTGCCAGTAGTATAGAGAGGGCAGGGGGACGAGTGGAGACCCAGTACTTC
TRBD1 | TRBJ2-7 | TRBV6-1 | NA | CASSEGTGASYEQYF | TGTGCCAGCAGTGAAGGGACAGGGGCTTCCTACGAGCAGTACTTC
NA | TRBJ1-6 | TRBV9 | NA | CASSVTGHNSPLHF | TGTGCCAGCAGCGTAACAGGCCATAATTCACCCCTCCACTTT
NA | TRBJ1-2 | TRBV4-1 | NA | CASSQDLGADGYTF | TGCGCCAGCAGCCAAGATCTGGGGGCTGATGGCTACACCTTC
TRBD1 | TRBJ1-5 | TRBV18 | once | CASSPETGGAQPQHF | TGTGCCAGCTCACCAGAGACAGGGGGCGCGCAGCCCCAGCATTTT
TRBD2 | TRBJ2-7 | TRBV7-2 | once | CASSLATSGPSYEQYF | TGTGCCAGCAGCCTTGCGACTAGCGGGCCATCCTACGAGCAGTACTTC
NA | TRBJ2-5 | TRBV30 | NA | CAWSLRGIQETQYF | TGTGCCTGGAGTCTCAGGGGAATCCAAGAGACCCAGTACTTC
TRBD1 | TRBJ1-2 | TRBV27 | NA | CASSFGQGANYGYTF | TGTGCCAGCAGTTTTGGACAGGGGGCTAACTATGGCTACACCTTC
NA | TRBJ2-1 | TRBV24-1 | few | CATSDSTGMGSYNEQFF | TGTGCCACCAGTGACTCCACAGGGATGGGGTCCTACAATGAGCAGTTCTTC